One sample yielded the 11 T cell receptor beta chains listed below, sequenced in a study of Japanese encephalitis immunity and Zika vaccine responses. PBMCs were CFSE-labeled and cultured for 6 to 7 days with peptide pools at around 1 ug/mL each. Proliferating CD4 T cells were sorted unfixed as live CD56-CD19-CD16-CD3+CD4+ CFSE-low cells. TCRdb reprocessed the 5' RACE reads with MiXCR, giving one entry per CDR3 protein. The data contain 440 or so distinct CDR3 sequences, less than 15% of them singletons. The sample in question was antigen-activated CD4+ T cells from blood, cultured, obtained during a Zika inactivated vaccine study. These receptors were taken from an adult man who received an inactivated Zika virus vaccine.

Within the sample, this clonotype is medium-sized. The chain uses TRBV7-8 and TRBJ2-2, with TRBD1 as a possible D gene (5 bases). Trimming pared 5 bases from V and 0 bases from J, leaving 13 bases between. This CDR3 contains 16 residues. Germline V CDR1 and CDR2: SGHVS, FQNEAQ. Here the CDR3 DNA reads TGTGCCAGCAGCCAAAGGGGTGCGGCGAACACCGGGGAGCTGTTTTTT. This sequence encodes CASSQRGAANTGELFF.

This clonotype is large by share. The gene calls are TRBV7-2 and TRBJ2-3, with D unresolved. The ends were cut back, 3 bases at V and 4 bases at J, with 8 bases in the middle. There are 13 residues in the CDR3. Germline CDR1 and CDR2: SGHTA and FQGNSA. DNA for the CDR3: TGTGCCAGCAGCTTCTCGAGTGCAGATACGCAGTATTTT. As protein: CASSFSSADTQYF.

By share, this clonotype ranks as large. The rearrangement links TRBV2 to TRBJ2-1; 12 bases match TRBD2. This CDR3 contains 15 residues. Germline V gene lookup returns CDR1 SNHLY and CDR2 FYNNEI. J lost 8 bases, V lost 5 bases, and 7 bases had no gene match. DNA for the CDR3: TGTGCCAGCAGTCTAACTAGCGGGGGGAAGGATGAGCAGTTCTTC. Translated: CASSLTSGGKDEQFF.

The chain combines TRBV5-1 with TRBJ1-2; D gene ambiguous. CDR1 SGHRS and CDR2 YFSETQ come from the germline V gene. V lost 2 bases and J lost 3, with 11 bases in between. The CDR3 loop spans 14 amino acids. DNA for the CDR3: TGCGCCAGCAGCTTCGAGGGCGATGACTATGGCTACACCTTC. Its protein product is CASSFEGDDYGYTF.

This clonotype ranks as medium-sized. This chain joins TRBV7-2 and TRBJ2-7, with 7 bases that match TRBD2. This CDR3 has 13 residues. J gave up 6 bases and V 3 bases, and 5 bases lay outside the gene matches. CDR1 and CDR2 (germline): SGHTA, FQGNSA. The DNA of the CDR3 is TGTGCCAGCAGCTTCGGCGGGGGACGCGAGCAGTACTTC. It is translated as CASSFGGGREQYF.

This clonotype was seen at least ten times. V gene TRBV15 combines with J gene TRBJ1-5; D is ambiguous. From germline, CDR1 is LNHNV and CDR2 YYDKDF (reference sequence). This CDR3 region has 12 residues. Trimming took 1 base from V and 5 from J, leaving 3 bases between them. The CDR3 region has the DNA TGTGCCACCAGCAGAGGCTATCAGCCCCAGCATTTT. The encoded protein is CATSRGYQPQHF.

The sample holds many counts of this clonotype. The gene calls are TRBV19 and TRBJ1-4; D call uncertain. This CDR3 comprises 15 residues. V was trimmed by 6 bases and J by 3 bases, leaving 14 bases between them. Looked up from germline, CDR1 is LNHDA and CDR2 is SQIVND (reference sequence). The CDR3 bases are TGTGCCAGTAGAAGTGAACTTGGGGCTAATGAAAAACTGTTTTTT. This codes for CASRSELGANEKLFF. Together with reference TRBV19 and TRBJ1-4, the CDR3 gives the full variable domain: DGGITQSPKYLFRKEGQNVTLSCEQNLNHDAMYWYRQDPGQGLRLIYYSQIVNDFQKGDIAEGYSVSREKKESFPLTVTSAQKNPTAFYLCASRSELGANEKLFFGSGTQLSVL.

This clonotype is classed as hyperexpanded. The chain couples TRBV7-2 to TRBJ2-5; 9 bases are shared with TRBD2. V dropped 5 bases and J dropped 1; count of bases not matched to a gene: 2. The germline CDR1 and CDR2 sequences are SGHTA and FQGNSA. There are 14 residues in the CDR3. This CDR3 reads CASSAGGGQETQYF. CDR3 nucleotide sequence: TGTGCCAGCAGCGCGGGGGGGGGCCAAGAGACCCAGTACTTC.

The genes are TRBV6-2 or TRBV6-3 and TRBJ2-3; D tentatively reads TRBD1 or TRBD2 (6 bases each). V lost 5 bases to trimming and J lost 3 bases, with 18 bases between them. The CDR3 is 16 residues long. CDR1 and CDR2 (germline): MNHEY, SVGEGT. In DNA form, the CDR3 reads TGTGCCAGCAGTCGCCCTCGAGGGGGGCCGACAGATACGCAGTATTTT. It codes for CASSRPRGGPTDTQYF.

This clonotype was recorded at least ten times. The rearrangement uses TRBV20-1 and TRBJ2-3; D perhaps matches TRBD2 (6 bases). Trimming shortened V by 6 bases and J by 2 bases, and 12 bases separated the two germline ends. The CDR3 is made up of 13 amino acids. Germline V gives CDR1 DFQATT, CDR2 SNEGSKA (reference sequence). The CDR3 region is CSARDLLTDTQYF. DNA of the CDR3: TGCAGTGCCAGGGACTTACTCACAGATACGCAGTATTTT.

This clonotype ranks as medium-sized. The CDR3 loop is CASSSPLAGETDTQYF. CDR3 coding DNA: TGTGCCAGCAGTTCCCCACTAGCGGGGGAAACAGATACGCAGTATTTT. The chain uses TRBV5-6 and TRBJ2-3; 11 positions agree with TRBD2. The junction had 8 bases not matched to a gene; V was cut back by 5 bases and J by 3 bases. CDR3 length: 16 residues. CDR1 is SGHDT, CDR2 YYEEEE, per germline.